These T cell receptor beta chains were read from a single sample in a study of vaccination and CD4 T cells after COVID-19. TCRdb re-called the PCR reads through MiXCR, storing one row per CDR3 protein. The data contain under 25,000 distinct CDR3 sequences, around 48% of them singletons. No antigen has been identified for these receptors. The sample taken for sequencing was CD4+ T cells from blood, cultured in vitro. Receptors originate from a human donor who had recovered from COVID-19. CDR3s include the opening cysteine and the closing phenylalanine or tryptophan. D genes are given only for firm matches. Part of the rows lack a size; the others show once, few, many or a class for expanded clones.

>TRBJ1-1|TRBD1|-|15|TRBV28
TGTGCCAGCAGTCCCGGACAGGGCCCGAACACTGAAGCTTTCTTT
CASSPGQGPNTEAFF
>TRBJ2-3|-|-|14|TRBV7-2
TGTGCCAGCAGCCCCCGGCAGTACACAGATACGCAGTATTTT
CASSPRQYTDTQYF
>TRBJ2-7|TRBD1|few|15|TRBV7-2
TGTGCCAGCAGCGTACGACAGGGTAAAGGGAACGAGCAGTACTTC
CASSVRQGKGNEQYF
>TRBJ2-2|-|-|12|TRBV7-2
TGTGCCAGCAGCTTTTCGACCGGGGAGCTGTTTTTT
CASSFSTGELFF
>TRBJ2-7|TRBD1|-|13|TRBV6-1
TGTGCCAGCAGCCGACAGGGGGGTTCCGAGCAGTACTTC
CASSRQGGSEQYF
>TRBJ1-2|-|-|19|TRBV4-1
TGCGCCAGCAGCCAAGATACCGCCGCTCGACAGCTAAATAACTATGGCTACACCTTC
CASSQDTAARQLNNYGYTF
>TRBJ1-2|TRBD1|few|15|TRBV25-1
TGTGCCAGCAGTGAGGGGGACAGCTACTCGTATGGCTACACCTTC
CASSEGDSYSYGYTF
>TRBJ2-1|TRBD2|few|13|TRBV20-1
TGCAGTGCTTCAGGGACTAGCGGGAATGAGCAGTTCTTC
CSASGTSGNEQFF
>TRBJ1-2|-|-|14|TRBV28
TGTGCCAGCAGCCCTCCGGGTGGCTTCTATGGCTACACCTTC
CASSPPGGFYGYTF
>TRBJ2-7|-|-|13|TRBV11-2
TGTGCCAGCAGCGAGACTTTGTCCTACGAGCAGTACTTC
CASSETLSYEQYF
>TRBJ2-5|TRBD2|-|17|TRBV20-1
TGCAGTGCTAGCCAAGTGGCCTCTAGCGGGGGTGCAGGGACCCAGTACTTC
CSASQVASSGGAGTQYF
>TRBJ2-3|-|-|13|TRBV6-2/TRBV6-3
TGTGCCAGCAGCCGGACAAGCACAGATACGCAGTATTTT
CASSRTSTDTQYF
>TRBJ2-7|TRBD1|-|13|TRBV20-1
TGCAGTGCCCACCGGACAGGGCTGGGCGAGCAGTACTTC
CSAHRTGLGEQYF
>TRBJ2-1|TRBD2|few|14|TRBV12-3/TRBV12-4
TGTGCCAGCACACTAGCGGGTCCGAACAATGAGCAGTTCTTC
CASTLAGPNNEQFF